These 15 T cell receptor beta chains share one sample of origin, sequenced in a study of cytomegalovirus exposure and HLA in healthy donors. Here immunoSEQ multiplex PCR was the method, and the copy in TCRdb shows in-frame clones only, minus some. The data show about 220,000 clones, around nine tenths seen once. Specimen: PBMCs. These receptors all come from a woman younger than 30 in good health and CMV-seronegative.

V gene TRBV6-6 combines with J gene TRBJ1-1; D uncertain. V lost 0 bases and J 8 bases, leaving 7 bases between the germline ends. In germline, CDR1 is MNHNY, CDR2 SVGAGI (reference sequence). The CDR3 sequence is 12 residues long. In DNA form, the CDR3 reads TGTGCCAGCAGTTACTCGAGACTCGAAGCTTTCTTT. It yields the protein CASSYSRLEAFF.

This chain joins TRBV7-9 and TRBJ2-2, with 10 bases lining up with TRBD2. The CDR3 sequence is 17 residues long. Per the germline V gene, CDR1 is SEHNR and CDR2 is FQNEAQ (reference sequence). The trim removed 4 bases at V and 3 bases at J, leaving 8 bases unmatched. The DNA for the CDR3 is TGTGCCAGCAGCTCACAAAGCGGGAGGGCGTACACCGGGGAGCTGTTTTTT. This translates into CASSSQSGRAYTGELFF.

The chain links TRBV10-2 to TRBJ2-1, with 7 bases that match TRBD1. CDR3 length: 12 residues. Trimming removed 7 bases from V and 8 bases from J; junction bases left unmatched: 5. Per the germline V gene, CDR1 is WSHSY and CDR2 is SAAADI. The CDR3 sequence: CASTDRSDEQFF. For the CDR3, the DNA is TGCGCCAGCACGGACAGGAGCGATGAGCAGTTCTTC.

This chain uses TRBV6-1 with TRBJ1-4; the D gene is possibly TRBD1 (6 bases). Trimming took 2 bases from V and 8 from J, leaving 15 bases between them. The CDR3 sequence is 15 residues long. CDR1 and CDR2 (germline): MNHNS, SASEGT. The DNA of the CDR3 is TGTGCCAGCAGTGAACTCCAGGGGTTCGGGGAAAAACTGTTTTTT. Translating it yields CASSELQGFGEKLFF.

The chain has TRBV30 and TRBJ1-2, with D possibly TRBD1 on 6 matching bases. From germline, CDR1 is GTSNPN and CDR2 SVGIG (reference sequence). The CDR3 has 13 residues. With 6 bases removed from V and 5 bases from J, the gap between germline ends came to 16 bases. The DNA for the CDR3 is TGTGCCTGCCACGCGACAGGACAATATGGCTACACCTTC. Translating gives CACHATGQYGYTF.

The V gene is TRBV19, the J gene TRBJ2-7, with TRBD2 matching 9 bases. This CDR3 is built from 15 residues. Germline CDR1 reads LNHDA; CDR2 reads SQIVND (reference sequence). J lost 5 bases, V lost 3 bases, and 8 bases had no gene match. CDR3 sequence reads: CASSIGLAGRDEQYF. CDR3 bases: TGTGCCAGTAGTATCGGCCTAGCGGGGCGTGACGAGCAGTACTTC.

The J gene is TRBJ1-5, the V gene TRBV7-9, with D unresolved. CDR1 and CDR2 (germline): SEHNR, FQNEAQ (reference sequence). V lost 4 bases and J 3 bases, leaving 13 bases between the germline ends. CDR3 size: 15 residues. The DNA of the CDR3 is TGTGCCAGCAGCTCAGAGGCAGAATTCAATCAGCCCCAGCATTTT. Translated, it gives CASSSEAEFNQPQHF.

V is TRBV6-1 and J is TRBJ1-2; TRBD1 is a possible D gene (6 bases). CDR3 length: 12 amino acids. V lost 10 bases and J lost 7, with 16 bases in between. In germline, CDR1 is MNHNS, CDR2 SASEGT. The DNA of the CDR3 is TGTGCCATGCACCACAGGGACGGTGGCTACACCTTC. It translates to CAMHHRDGGYTF.

The chain joins TRBV7-2 to TRBJ2-5; no clear D. In germline, CDR1 is SGHTA, CDR2 FQGNSA. The CDR3 totals 12 residues. The V end lost 6 bases, the J end lost 4 bases, and 9 bases lay between the germline ends. This CDR3 is CASSSTRETQYF. Here the CDR3 DNA reads TGTGCCAGCAGTTCGACTCGAGAGACCCAGTACTTC.

V and J are TRBV29-1 and TRBJ2-1; D is perhaps TRBD2 (5 bases). Germline loops: CDR1 SQVTM, CDR2 ANQGSEA. V was cut by 5 bases and J by 4 bases, with 15 bases left in between. The CDR3 contains 14 residues. The CDR3 is CSVKSEGGYNEQFF. In DNA form, the CDR3 reads TGCAGCGTTAAAAGCGAGGGTGGGTACAATGAGCAGTTCTTC.

The chain combines TRBV28 with TRBJ1-1; TRBD1 aligns across 8 bases. The length of the CDR3 is 15 residues. Germline CDR1 is MDHEN and CDR2 is SYDVKM. The V segment lost 3 bases and the J segment 6 bases; nucleotides outside the gene matches: 9. CDR3 nucleotide sequence: TGTGCCAGCAGTTTCCAGGACAGGGTGTTGGCTGAAGCTTTCTTT. Translated: CASSFQDRVLAEAFF.

The gene calls are TRBV13 and TRBJ1-2, with 12 bases matching TRBD1. Germline V gene sequence: CDR1 PRHDT, CDR2 FYEKMQ (reference sequence). This CDR3 comprises 19 residues. The V segment lost 3 bases and the J segment 2 bases; nucleotides outside the gene matches: 13. The CDR3 loop is CASSFGTGGAGSLNYGYTF. The CDR3 region has the DNA TGTGCCAGCAGCTTCGGGACAGGGGGCGCAGGATCCCTCAACTATGGCTACACCTTC. The variable domain in full, with the rest retrieved from reference TRBV13 and TRBJ1-2, is AAGVIQSPRHLIKEKRETATLKCYPIPRHDTVYWYQQGPGQDPQFLISFYEKMQSDKGSIPDRFSAQQFSDYHSELNMSSLELGDSALYFCASSFGTGGAGSLNYGYTFGSGTRLTVV.

The chain uses TRBV4-2 and TRBJ1-1, with D possibly being TRBD1 (5 bases). The CDR3 length is 13 residues. Trimming removed 4 bases from V and 5 bases from J, with 11 bases in between. Germline assignment: CDR1 LGHNA and CDR2 YNFKEQ. This chain's CDR3 is CASSLDGGTEAFF. The DNA of the CDR3 is TGTGCCAGCAGCCTCGACGGGGGTACTGAAGCTTTCTTT.

This clone was seen a single time. The V call is TRBV19, the J call TRBJ2-5; D is perhaps TRBD1 (6 bases). Between the trimmed V and J ends, which lost 2 bases and 5 bases, there was a span of 15 bases. The CDR3 is 15 residues long. Germline lookup yields CDR1 LNHDA and CDR2 SQIVND (reference sequence). The DNA of the CDR3 is TGTGCCAGTAGTATAAGAGGACAGCTGCGGGAGACCCAGTACTTC. Its translation is CASSIRGQLRETQYF.

V is TRBV11-2 and J is TRBJ2-1; 8 nucleotides line up with TRBD2. V shed 1 base, J shed 4 bases, and the junction held 15 bases outside the gene matches. The CDR3 totals 19 residues. Germline assignment: CDR1 SGHAT and CDR2 FQNNGV. The CDR3 loop is CASSLVVSSGRGIYNEQFF. CDR3 nucleotide sequence: TGTGCCAGCAGCTTAGTTGTTTCCAGCGGGAGAGGCATTTACAATGAGCAGTTCTTC.